This T cell receptor (beta chain) was sequenced in a study of identical twins. Whole-study findings and limits: Zero-insertion results could be subject to partial confounding by invariant MAIT and iNKT cells.

Every sampled donor was Caucasian and healthy. From the 5' RACE reads, TCRdb called clonotypes with MiXCR, one entry per CDR3 protein. Among roughly 630,000 distinct CDR3 sequences listed, about 7.6% were seen once. There are many counts of this clonotype. The antigen is undetermined. CDR1 KGHDR and CDR2 SFDVKD come from the germline V gene. Trimming stripped 4 bases from V and 6 bases from J, with 18 bases between. The CDR3 has 15 amino acids. The same sample was also used in a study of yellow fever vaccine responses in identical twins.

This TCR derives from a woman younger than 35 in good health. The sample consisted of PBMCs. This chain joins TRBV24-1 and TRBJ2-7, with D perhaps given as TRBD1 or TRBD2 (5 bases each). In DNA, the CDR3 is TGTGCCACCAGTGACCGCCAGGGACCGCCCGGCGAGCAGTACTTC. This gives the protein CATSDRQGPPGEQYF.